This TCR beta chain was found in a study of OX40 agonist ivuxolimab in advanced cancers. On the study more broadly: It was ivuxolimab, an agonistic anti-OX40 (CD134) antibody, that patients were treated with.

V was trimmed by 7 bases and J by 0 bases, leaving 10 bases between them. The CDR3 length is 14 residues. Germline V gene data show CDR1 as SGHRS and CDR2 as YFSETQ. Repertoires were generated with immunoSEQ multiplex PCR, while TCRdb's copy carries only in-frame clones and drops some. Of 55,000 to 85,000 clones listed, approximately 90% are singletons. This receptor was obtained from an adult with an advanced solid tumor such as melanoma, head and neck, liver or kidney cancer. This sample comprised CD4+ or CD8+ T cells sorted from blood, obtained in a trial of the OX40 agonist ivuxolimab. V gene TRBV5-1 combines with J gene TRBJ2-2; D gene ambiguous. DNA for the CDR3: TGCGCCAGCGATAACTTTCCGAACACCGGGGAGCTGTTTTTT. Its translation is CASDNFPNTGELFF.